This T cell receptor (beta chain) was recorded in a study of Ad26.COV2.S vaccination and SARS-CoV-2 variants. Looking at the study overall: Doses of Ad26.COV2.S were injected into muscle once or twice, 56 days apart. Broader study findings: Measurements of TCR breadth and depth may have given underestimates of the total T cell responses. Vaccine recipients showed a spike-specific TCR breadth that was higher than in placebo recipients.

Treatment of the sample: about 20 received Ad26.COV2.S at low or high dose, single or two shots; 5 received placebo; per-sample allocation not given. Samples came from day 63 after the first vaccine or placebo injection. Germline CDR1 is SGHRS and CDR2 is YFSETQ. There are 14 residues in the CDR3. The V gene end was trimmed by 4 bases and the J gene end by 3 bases; junction bases not matched to a gene: 2. Sequenced by immunoSEQ multiplex PCR; TCRdb stores in-frame clones only, minus some. The data contain hundreds of thousands of clones, 75% to 90% of them seen just once; the ten biggest clones take up roughly 10%. This clone was seen many times. No antigen is known for it.

J is TRBJ1-3 and V is TRBV5-1, with 9 bases fitting TRBD1. This clonotype was sampled from a person aged 18 to 59 who received the Ad26.COV2.S COVID-19 vaccine or a placebo. The sample in question was peripheral blood, obtained in a trial of Ad26.COV2.S vaccine versus placebo. The DNA for the CDR3 is TGCGCCAGCAGCGGACAGGGGTTTGGAAACACCATATATTTT. The encoded protein is CASSGQGFGNTIYF. Looking up the rest from reference TRBV5-1 and TRBJ1-3 gives the full variable domain: KAGVTQTPRYLIKTRGQQVTLSCSPISGHRSVSWYQQTPGQGLQFLFEYFSETQRNKGNFPGRFSGRQFSNSRSEMNVSTLELGDSALYLCASSGQGFGNTIYFGEGSWLTVV.